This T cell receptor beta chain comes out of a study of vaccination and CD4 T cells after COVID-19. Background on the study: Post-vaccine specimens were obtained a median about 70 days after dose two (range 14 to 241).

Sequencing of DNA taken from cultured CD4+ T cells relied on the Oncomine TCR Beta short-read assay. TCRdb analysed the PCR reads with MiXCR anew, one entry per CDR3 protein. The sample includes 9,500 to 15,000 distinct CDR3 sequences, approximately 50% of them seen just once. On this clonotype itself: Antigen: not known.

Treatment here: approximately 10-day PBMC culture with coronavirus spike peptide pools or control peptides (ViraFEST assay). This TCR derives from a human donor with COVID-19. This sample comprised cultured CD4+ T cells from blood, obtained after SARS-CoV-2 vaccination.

As DNA, the CDR3 is TGTGCCAGCAGCCAATGGAACTACCAAGAGACCCAGTACTTC. Its protein is CASSQWNYQETQYF. The gene calls are TRBV2 and TRBJ2-5, with unresolved D. Trimming took 6 bases from V and 0 from J, leaving 11 bases between them. CDR1 and CDR2 (germline): SNHLY, FYNNEI. The CDR3 has 14 amino acids.